The source of this T cell receptor (beta chain) is a study of blood T cell repertoires in COVID-19. On the study more broadly: The analysed material was cDNA or gDNA that came from T cells, B-cell-depleted T cells, or PBMCs.

This clone was observed a few times. Per the original methods: Amplification with reference gene primers provided the estimates of nucleated cell counts. The data were produced by immunoSEQ multiplex PCR, yet TCRdb's version contains in-frame clones alone and is incomplete. V, J and clone size are those of that table, while D and trimming were read from the DNA. The sample has tens of thousands of clones, about 87% seen once. Germline CDR1 SGHTA, CDR2 FQGTGA. This CDR3 is 13 amino acids long. Trimming at V came to 6 bases and at J to 3 bases, leaving 5 bases not matched to a gene. The material sequenced was peripheral blood. This chain connects TRBV7-3 to TRBJ2-7; 7 bases map to TRBD1. The sequence derives from a human donor with active COVID-19. The donor label of this sample is uncertain. Here the CDR3 DNA reads TGTGCCAGCAGGGGCAGGGACAGCTACGAGCAGTACTTC. Translation: CASRGRDSYEQYF.